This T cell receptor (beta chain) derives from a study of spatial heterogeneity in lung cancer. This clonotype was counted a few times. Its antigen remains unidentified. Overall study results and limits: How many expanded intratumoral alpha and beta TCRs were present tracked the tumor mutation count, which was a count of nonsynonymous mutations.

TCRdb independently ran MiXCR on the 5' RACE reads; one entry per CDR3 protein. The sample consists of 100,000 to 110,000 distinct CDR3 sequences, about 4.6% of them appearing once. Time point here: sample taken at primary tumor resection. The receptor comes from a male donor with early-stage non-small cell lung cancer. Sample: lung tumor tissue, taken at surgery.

For the CDR3, the DNA is TGCGCCAGCAGCCAAGATCTAGGGGGGGCGCTCGGACGGGAGCCCCAGCATTTT. Residues: CASSQDLGGALGREPQHF. This rearrangement joins TRBV4-1 to TRBJ1-5; possibly TRBD1 for D (6 bases). Germline CDR1 reads MGHRA; CDR2 reads YSYEKL. The CDR3 length is 18 residues. V was pared by 0 bases and J by 8 bases, with 23 bases between.